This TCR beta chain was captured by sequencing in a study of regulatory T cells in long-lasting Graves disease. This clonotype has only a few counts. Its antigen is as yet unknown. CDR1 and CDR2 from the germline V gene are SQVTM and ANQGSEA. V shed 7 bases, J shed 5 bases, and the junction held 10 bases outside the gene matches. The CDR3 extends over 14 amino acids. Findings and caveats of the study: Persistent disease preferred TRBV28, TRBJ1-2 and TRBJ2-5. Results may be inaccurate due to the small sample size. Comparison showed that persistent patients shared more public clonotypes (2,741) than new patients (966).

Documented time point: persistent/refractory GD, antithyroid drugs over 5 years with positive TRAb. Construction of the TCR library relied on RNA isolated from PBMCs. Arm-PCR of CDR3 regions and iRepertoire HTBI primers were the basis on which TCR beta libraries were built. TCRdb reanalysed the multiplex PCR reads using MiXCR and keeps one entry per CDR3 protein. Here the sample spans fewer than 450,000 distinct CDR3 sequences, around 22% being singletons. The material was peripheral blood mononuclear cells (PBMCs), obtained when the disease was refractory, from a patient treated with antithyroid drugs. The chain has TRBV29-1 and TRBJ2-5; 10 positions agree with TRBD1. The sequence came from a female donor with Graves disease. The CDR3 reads CSAKDRGRWETQYF. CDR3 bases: TGCAGCGCAAAAGACAGGGGGCGATGGGAGACCCAGTACTTC. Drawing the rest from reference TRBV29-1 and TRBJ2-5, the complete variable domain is SAVISQKPSRDICQRGTSLTIQCQVDSQVTMMFWYRQQPGQSLTLIATANQGSEATYESGFVIDKFPISRPNLTFSTLTVSNMSPEDSSIYLCSAKDRGRWETQYFGPGTRLLVL.